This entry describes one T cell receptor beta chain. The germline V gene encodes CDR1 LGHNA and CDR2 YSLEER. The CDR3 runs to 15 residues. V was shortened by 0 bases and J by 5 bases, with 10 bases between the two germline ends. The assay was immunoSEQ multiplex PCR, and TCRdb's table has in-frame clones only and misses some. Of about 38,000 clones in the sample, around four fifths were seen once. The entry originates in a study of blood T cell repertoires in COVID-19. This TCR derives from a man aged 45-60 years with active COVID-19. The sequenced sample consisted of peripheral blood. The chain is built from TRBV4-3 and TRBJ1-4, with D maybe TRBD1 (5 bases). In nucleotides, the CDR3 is TGCGCCAGCAGCCAAGATCCCCGACAGAATGAAAAACTGTTTTTT. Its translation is CASSQDPRQNEKLFF.